The 9 T cell receptor beta chains presented below share a single source sample, sequenced in a study of blood T cells in healthy people across ages. Next came a second PCR, run for 7 to 11 cycles, which used a sample-barcoded 5' primer along with a J-beta primer mix. TCRdb reprocessed the 5' RACE reads via MiXCR and lists one record per CDR3 protein. The table includes approximately 490,000 distinct CDR3 sequences, 24% detected once. The same sample was also studied in work on T cells of mothers and their children.

Sequencing used blood. The source of these receptors is a boy younger than 18 in good health.

This sequence joins TRBV6-2 or TRBV6-3 and TRBJ2-7; 12 bases are a match to TRBD2. The germline V gene encodes CDR1 MNHEY and CDR2 SVGEGT. The CDR3 contains 18 residues. Trimming cost V 6 bases and J 6 bases; bases outside gene matches: 18. In DNA, the CDR3 is TGTGCCAGCAGGACTAACAGGGGGCCTAGCGGGAGGGCCGCCGAGCAGTACTTC. Its protein is CASRTNRGPSGRAAEQYF.

The chain links TRBV7-9 to TRBJ2-5, with 10 bases aligning to TRBD2. Matching the DNA end better, TRBJ2-1 makes the J call doubtful. This CDR3 has 13 residues. Germline V gives CDR1 SEHNR, CDR2 FQNEAQ (reference sequence). In nucleotides, the CDR3 is TGTGCCAGCGGAGCGGGAGGGCCCAATGAGCAGTTCTTC. Protein product: CASGAGGPNEQFF.

This chain connects TRBV24-1 to TRBJ2-5, with D unclear. This CDR3 comprises 13 residues. Germline V gene lookup returns CDR1 KGHDR and CDR2 SFDVKD. Trimming shortened V by 3 bases and J by 11 bases, and 15 bases separated the two germline ends. The CDR3 bases are TGTGCCACCAGTGATGGCGCTCCGGGTGAGCAGTACTTC. This gives the protein CATSDGAPGEQYF.

J is TRBJ2-1 and V is TRBV11-2, with TRBD2 matching 12 bases. V lost 7 bases to trimming and J lost 6 bases; unmatched junction nucleotides: 16. The V gene's germline CDR1 is SGHAT and CDR2 FQNNGV. The length of the CDR3 is 18 residues. The CDR3: CASNYPGLAGGDSNEQFF. The CDR3 DNA sequence: TGTGCCAGCAATTATCCGGGCCTAGCGGGAGGGGACTCCAATGAGCAGTTCTTC.

The chain combines TRBV6-1 with TRBJ2-7; 7 bases match TRBD2. Germline lookup yields CDR1 MNHNS and CDR2 SASEGT. The V gene end was trimmed by 5 bases and the J gene end by 3 bases; junction bases not matched to a gene: 10. This CDR3 region has 15 residues. As DNA, the CDR3 is TGTGCCAGCAGTAGAGAAGGACTAGTTCGCTACGAGCAGTACTTC. Its protein product is CASSREGLVRYEQYF.

This clonotype was detected a few times. The gene calls are TRBV4-3 and TRBJ2-3; 14 bases line up with TRBD2. From germline, CDR1 is LGHNA and CDR2 YSLEER. The CDR3 sequence is 16 residues long. The V and J ends lost 2 bases and 4 bases, in that order; junction bases with no gene match: 2. This chain's CDR3 is CASSQPGLAGADTQYF. CDR3 DNA sequence: TGCGCCAGCAGCCAACCGGGACTAGCGGGAGCAGATACGCAGTATTTT.

This clonotype has a handful of counts. V is TRBV5-1 and J is TRBJ2-7; D gene unclear. Trimming took 5 bases from V and 3 from J, leaving 15 bases between them. The germline V gene encodes CDR1 SGHRS and CDR2 YFSETQ. The CDR3 has 14 amino acids. The CDR3 region has the DNA TGCGCCAGCAGTCGGGTTTCCGAAGGCTACGAGCAGTACTTC. This sequence encodes CASSRVSEGYEQYF.

At least ten counts were recorded for this clonotype. The genes are TRBV7-8 and TRBJ2-1; a weak D match, TRBD1 (6 bases). The ends were cut back, 4 bases at V and 6 bases at J, with 13 bases in the middle. This CDR3 comprises 14 residues. The germline CDR1 and CDR2 sequences are SGHVS and FQNEAQ. CDR3: CASSSPSGANEQFF. CDR3 bases: TGTGCCAGCAGCTCCCCCTCAGGGGCCAATGAGCAGTTCTTC. The variable domain in full, completed from reference TRBV7-8 and TRBJ2-1, reads GAGVSQSPRYKVAKRGQDVALRCDPISGHVSLFWYQQALGQGPEFLTYFQNEAQLDKSGLPSDRFFAERPEGSVSTLKIQRTQQEDSAVYLCASSSPSGANEQFFGPGTRLTVL.

This clonotype was seen a handful of times. This chain connects TRBV12-3 or TRBV12-4 to TRBJ2-1, with 16 bases fitting TRBD2. V was clipped by 6 bases and J by 2 bases; unmatched bases: 1. This CDR3 region has 16 residues. In DNA, the CDR3 is TGTGCCAGCAGGGGACTAGCGGGAGGGCCCTACAATGAGCAGTTCTTC. This encodes CASRGLAGGPYNEQFF.